This TCR beta chain was recorded in a study of T cell repertoires in cytomegalovirus infection. About the research overall: CMV infection plus the matching HLA type was flagged by public TCR beta signatures.

The CDR3 spans 20 residues. Trimming removed 6 bases at V and 0 bases at J, with 26 bases between. MiXCR, applied by TCRdb to the reads, yields one record per CDR3 protein. This table holds about 530,000 distinct CDR3 sequences, approximately 25% found once. In this sample, this clonotype turned up a few times. Sequencing was carried out using PBMCs. This receptor was identified in a human donor in good health (CMV status not recorded). Some clones in this sample may be carry-over from other donors' samples. The V call is TRBV12-3 or TRBV12-4, the J call TRBJ2-2; tentative D call: TRBD1 (6 bases). This CDR3 reads CASSRRKQGFRGANTGELFF. The CDR3 DNA reads as TGTGCCAGCAGCCGACGGAAACAGGGATTCAGAGGCGCGAACACCGGGGAGCTGTTTTTT.